This entry lists 10 T cell receptor beta chains sequenced from one sample in a study of CD8 T cells in Susac syndrome. RNA amounts of about 0.45 to 1 ug underwent reverse transcription with random hexamers. TCRdb re-analysed the immunoSEQ multiplex PCR reads in MiXCR, keeping a single row per CDR3 protein. Found here are 100,000 to 150,000 distinct CDR3 sequences, 90% to 95% of them singletons; the top ten hold roughly 0.11%. Sequencing was carried out using CD4+ T cells from PBMCs. The receptor source for this set is a human donor in good health.

The rearrangement joins TRBV24-1 to TRBJ2-1; possible D gene TRBD2, 6 bases. The CDR3 spans 13 residues. CDR1 is KGHDR and CDR2 is SFDVKD in the germline V gene. V shed 3 bases and J shed 10 bases, with 12 bases lying between them. In DNA form, the CDR3 reads TGTGCCACCAGTGATCTCCGGGAGTGGGAGCAGTTCTTC. It translates to CATSDLREWEQFF.

As regards this clonotype: The junction departs from germline at one end; a sequencing error may be responsible. The V and J genes are TRBV3-1 and TRBJ2-5; the D is unclear. Germline CDR1 and CDR2: LGHDT and YNNKEL (reference sequence). The CDR3 extends over 16 amino acids. CDR3 bases: TGTGCCAGCAGCGAAGACGGGTCCAGGCCCCAAGAGACCCAGTACTTC. Protein: CASSEDGSRPQETQYF.

The V gene is TRBV5-1, the J gene TRBJ2-7; D uncertain. V was cut by 4 bases and J by 2 bases, with 10 bases left in between. Per germline, CDR1 SGHRS and CDR2 YFSETQ. The CDR3 extends over 13 amino acids. The CDR3 here is CASSPTAAYEQYF. The CDR3 coding sequence is TGCGCCAGCAGCCCCACCGCGGCCTACGAGCAGTACTTC.

This chain joins TRBV28 and TRBJ1-2; a possible D gene is TRBD1 (6 bases). From germline, CDR1 is MDHEN and CDR2 SYDVKM. The CDR3 has 14 residues. V lost 2 bases, J lost 4 bases, and 11 bases lay in between. The CDR3 spells CASSLGGESYGYTF. The CDR3 nucleotides read TGTGCCAGCAGTTTAGGGGGCGAGAGCTATGGCTACACCTTC.

The V gene is TRBV6-5, the J gene TRBJ2-1; D may be TRBD1 (6 bases). Germline V gene sequence: CDR1 MNHEY, CDR2 SVGAGI. The CDR3 is 16 amino acids. The ends were cut back, 4 bases at V and 6 bases at J, with 19 bases in the middle. In DNA form, the CDR3 reads TGTGCCAGCAGTTCCGTCGGGACATACCTTCCCAATGAGCAGTTCTTC. It specifies CASSSVGTYLPNEQFF.

V gene TRBV28 combines with J gene TRBJ1-5, with D possibly TRBD1 on 5 matching bases. V was shortened by 6 bases and J by 9 bases, with 9 bases between the two germline ends. The CDR3 has 11 amino acids. Germline values: CDR1 MDHEN, CDR2 SYDVKM. This chain's CDR3 is CASSWGGPQHF. The CDR3 DNA is TGTGCCAGCAGCTGGGGCGGGCCCCAGCATTTT.

CDR3 sequence: CASSQGTLSYEQYF. DNA of the CDR3: TGTGCCAGCAGCCAAGGGACCCTCTCCTACGAGCAGTACTTC. The V and J genes are TRBV3-1 and TRBJ2-7; D not certain. There are 14 residues in the CDR3. Trimming shortened V by 1 base and J by 0 bases, and 7 bases separated the two germline ends. The germline V gene has CDR1 LGHDT and CDR2 YNNKEL (reference sequence).

This chain links TRBV29-1 with TRBJ2-7; D perhaps matches TRBD2 (5 bases). V shed 4 bases and J shed 3 bases, with 13 bases lying between them. Germline lookup yields CDR1 SQVTM and CDR2 ANQGSEA. The CDR3 extends over 13 amino acids. CDR3 DNA sequence: TGCAGCGTTGGAAGCGGCCGATTCTACGAGCAGTACTTC. This codes for CSVGSGRFYEQYF.

This chain joins TRBV15 and TRBJ2-5, with D possibly matching TRBD2 (6 bases). This CDR3 comprises 16 residues. Trimming removed 0 bases at V and 5 bases at J, with 16 bases between. Germline CDR1 is LNHNV and CDR2 is YYDKDF (reference sequence). CDR3 nucleotide sequence: TGTGCCACCAGCAGAGAGCTGGCGGGAACCGCGGAGACCCAGTACTTC. As protein: CATSRELAGTAETQYF.

The genes are TRBV29-1 and TRBJ2-7; 8 nucleotides agree with TRBD2. The CDR3 extends over 14 amino acids. V lost 6 bases, J lost 0 bases, and 7 bases stayed unmatched. Germline CDR1 SQVTM, CDR2 ANQGSEA. The CDR3 sequence is CSVSKRGGSYEQYF. CDR3 DNA sequence: TGCAGCGTATCCAAACGGGGGGGCTCCTACGAGCAGTACTTC.